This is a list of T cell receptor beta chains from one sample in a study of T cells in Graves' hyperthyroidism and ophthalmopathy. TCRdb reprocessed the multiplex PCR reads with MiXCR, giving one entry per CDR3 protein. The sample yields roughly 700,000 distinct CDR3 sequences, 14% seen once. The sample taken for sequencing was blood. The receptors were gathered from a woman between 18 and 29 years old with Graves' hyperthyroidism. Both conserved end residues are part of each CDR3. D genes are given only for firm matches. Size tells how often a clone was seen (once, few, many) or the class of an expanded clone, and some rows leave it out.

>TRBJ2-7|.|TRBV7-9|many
TGTGCCCCCCCGAGGGAAAGTCCGGGGAGGATCGTCTACGAGCAGTACTTC
CAPPRESPGRIVYEQYF
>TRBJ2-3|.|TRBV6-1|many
TGTGCCAGCAGGCTTAACACAGATACGCAGTATTTT
CASRLNTDTQYF
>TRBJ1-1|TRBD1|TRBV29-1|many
TGCAGCGGGGGACAGGGGCGCACTGAAGCTTTCTTT
CSGGQGRTEAFF
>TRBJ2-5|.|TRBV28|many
TGTGCCAGCAGTCCTTGGGACCAGGAGACCCAGTACTTC
CASSPWDQETQYF
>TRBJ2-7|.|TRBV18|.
TGTGCCAGCTCACCACTTTTGGACCTGAAGGATGGGTCCTACAATGAGCAGTACTTC
CASSPLLDLKDGSYNEQYF
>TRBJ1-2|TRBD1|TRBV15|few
TGTGCCACCAGCAGAGGGACAGGGTCTAACTATGGCTACACCTTC
CATSRGTGSNYGYTF
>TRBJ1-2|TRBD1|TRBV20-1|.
TGCAGTGCTAGAGCCGGGACAGGGCATGGCTACACCTTC
CSARAGTGHGYTF
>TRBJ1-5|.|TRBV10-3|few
TGTGCCATCAGTCAGGGTCAGCCCCAGCATTTT
CAISQGQPQHF
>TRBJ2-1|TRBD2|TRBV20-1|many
TGCAGTGCTAGAAAACAGGGCGGACTAGCGGGAGGGCTAGAGCAGTTCTTC
CSARKQGGLAGGLEQFF
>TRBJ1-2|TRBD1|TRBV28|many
TGTGCCAGCAGTATTATGGAAATGGACAGGAATTATGGCTACACCTTC
CASSIMEMDRNYGYTF
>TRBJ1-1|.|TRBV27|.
TGTGCCAGCATATTTTCCGGGGGCACGAACACTGAAGCTTTCTTT
CASIFSGGTNTEAFF